These T cell receptor beta chains were read from a single sample in a study of PD-1 blockade in classical Hodgkin lymphoma. The protocol was immunoSEQ multiplex PCR, while the TCRdb copy is restricted to in-frame clones and leaves out a portion. The sample includes 75,000 to 100,000 clones, about four fifths of them seen just once. The specimen comprised peripheral blood mononuclear cells (PBMCs), sampled before the second cycle of nivolumab. Source of these receptors: a human donor with classical Hodgkin lymphoma. CDR3s include the opening cysteine and the closing phenylalanine or tryptophan. Fields, in order: V gene, CDR3 length, clone size, D gene, J gene, CDR3 protein, CDR3 DNA. D genes are given only for firm matches. Expanded clones are given a class, and other clones once, few, many or no size at all.

>TRBV18|15|NA|TRBD1|TRBJ2-7
CASSLGQGLSYEQYF
TGTGCCAGCTCACTTGGACAGGGGCTCTCCTACGAGCAGTACTTC
>TRBV15|14|NA|NA|TRBJ2-7
CATSRVDGTYEQYF
TGTGCCACCAGCAGAGTGGACGGAACCTACGAGCAGTACTTC
>TRBV4-2|18|NA|NA|TRBJ2-7
CASSQEGGTFLGPYEQYF
TGTGCCAGCAGCCAAGAAGGAGGGACTTTCCTCGGCCCCTACGAGCAGTACTTC
>TRBV5-1|15|NA|NA|TRBJ2-1
CASSPTGTFTDEQFF
TGCGCCAGCAGCCCCACAGGGACCTTCACGGATGAGCAGTTCTTC
>TRBV11-2|14|NA|TRBD1|TRBJ1-4
CASSPGQGGEKLFF
TGTGCCAGCAGCCCGGGACAGGGGGGAGAAAAACTGTTTTTT
>TRBV14|14|few|NA|TRBJ2-2
CASSQVPGTGELFF
TGTGCCAGCAGCCAAGTACCAGGCACCGGGGAGCTGTTTTTT
>TRBV14|17|NA|TRBD2|TRBJ2-3
CATRGVSGRRSTDTQYF
TGTGCCACCCGGGGGGTTAGCGGGAGACGAAGCACAGATACGCAGTATTTT
>TRBV11-3|13|NA|NA|TRBJ2-2
CASSLDLSGELFF
TGTGCCAGCAGCTTAGATCTCTCCGGGGAGCTGTTTTTT
>TRBV7-9|14|NA|NA|TRBJ2-7
CASSTTSSSYEQYF
TGTGCCAGCAGTACTACCTCTAGCTCCTACGAGCAGTACTTC
>TRBV10-3|13|NA|TRBD1|TRBJ1-5
CAITDRVDQPQHF
TGTGCCATCACAGACAGGGTAGATCAGCCCCAGCATTTT
>TRBV7-9|15|NA|NA|TRBJ2-3
CASSQAEGAPDTQYF
TGTGCCAGCAGTCAGGCGGAGGGGGCCCCAGATACGCAGTATTTT
>TRBV28|15|NA|NA|TRBJ2-7
CASSPWGDSAYEQYF
TGTGCCAGCAGCCCCTGGGGGGACAGCGCCTACGAGCAGTACTTC
>TRBV10-2|11|NA|NA|TRBJ2-3
CASSDLDTQYF
TGCGCCAGCAGTGATTTAGATACGCAGTATTTT
>TRBV5-4|13|NA|NA|TRBJ2-7
CASSSAGVYEQYF
TGTGCCAGCAGCTCGGCCGGGGTCTACGAGCAGTACTTC
>TRBV5-1|17|NA|TRBD1|TRBJ1-3
CASSQTGQRSSGNTIYF
TGCGCCAGCAGCCAAACGGGACAGCGGAGCTCTGGAAACACCATATATTTT
>TRBV6-5|15|once|NA|TRBJ2-2
CASSYRAGRAGELFF
TGTGCCAGCAGTTACCGGGCGGGACGGGCTGGGGAGCTGTTTTTT
>TRBV10-3|14|NA|TRBD2|TRBJ2-2
CATLAGADTGELFF
TGTGCCACCTTAGCGGGAGCGGACACCGGGGAGCTGTTTTTT
>TRBV6-6|13|few|NA|TRBJ2-2
CATSPRGTGELFF
TGTGCCACCTCACCGAGAGGTACCGGGGAGCTGTTTTTT
>TRBV10-3|17|NA|NA|TRBJ2-5
CAISSSTPGRSQETQYF
TGTGCCATCAGTTCCTCCACCCCGGGACGGTCCCAGGAGACCCAGTACTTC
>TRBV7-8|16|NA|TRBD1|TRBJ2-7
CASSLMGWTGSYEQYF
TGTGCCAGCAGCCTAATGGGGTGGACAGGCTCCTACGAGCAGTACTTC
>TRBV6-6|13|NA|NA|TRBJ2-4
CASRDGSKNIQYF
TGTGCCAGCAGGGACGGGAGCAAAAACATTCAGTACTTC
>TRBV5-4|16|NA|TRBD2|TRBJ2-3
CASSLAGLATTDTQYF
TGTGCCAGCAGCTTGGCCGGACTAGCGACCACAGATACGCAGTATTTT
>TRBV5-1|14|NA|NA|TRBJ2-7
CASSPGGPVDEQYF
TGCGCCAGCAGCCCCGGAGGCCCGGTCGACGAGCAGTACTTC
>TRBV7-6|12|few|NA|TRBJ1-1
CASSPDSYEAFF
TGTGCCAGCAGCCCTGACAGTTATGAAGCTTTCTTT
>TRBV7-2|15|NA|NA|TRBJ1-4
CASSKTGSPREKLFF
TGTGCCAGCAGTAAAACAGGGAGTCCGAGAGAAAAACTGTTTTTT
>TRBV7-9|14|NA|TRBD1|TRBJ1-2
CASSSDRDGNGYTF
TGTGCCAGCAGCTCGGACAGGGACGGAAATGGCTACACCTTC
>TRBV16|13|NA|NA|TRBJ1-1
CAGRRGTNTEAFF
TGTGCCGGGAGGCGGGGGACGAACACTGAAGCTTTCTTT
>TRBV5-1|15|NA|TRBD2|TRBJ2-1
CASSYTSGSYNEQFF
TGCGCCAGCAGCTATACTAGCGGCTCCTACAATGAGCAGTTCTTC
>TRBV7-2|14|few|NA|TRBJ2-1
CASSSHPVESEQFF
TGTGCCAGCAGCTCCCACCCGGTGGAGAGTGAGCAGTTCTTC